This TCR beta chain came from a study of shared clonotypes between healthy human individuals. Study in general: Three CD4 naive, three CD4 memory, two CD8 naive and one CD8 memory plate were used per donor.

Generated by immunoSEQ multiplex PCR, the TCRdb table keeps only in-frame clones and is missing some. The table shows fewer than 100,000 clones, with 67% occurring only once. Whole-study results and caveats: Naive subsets generally exceeded memory subsets in estimated richness.

Germline CDR1 reads LNHNV; CDR2 reads YYDKDF (reference sequence). The V end lost 8 bases, the J end lost 0 bases, and 10 bases lay between the germline ends. This CDR3 region has 13 residues. This clone turned up a few times. Its antigen is undetermined. The source is a man aged 25 to 45 in good health. J is TRBJ2-5 and V is TRBV15; D is ambiguous. The specimen sequenced was memory CD8+ T cells sorted from blood. Sample subset: CD45RO+ cells pooled with CCR7-negative TemRA cells. Here the CDR3 reads CATADGYQETQYF. CDR3 DNA sequence: TGTGCCACCGCCGACGGGTACCAAGAGACCCAGTACTTC.